The rows below give T cell receptor beta chains drawn from one sample of a study of OX40 agonist ivuxolimab in advanced cancers. Sequenced by immunoSEQ multiplex PCR; TCRdb stores in-frame clones only, minus some. This sample has 75,000 to 80,000 clones, with 81% found just once. Sample: CD4+ or CD8+ T cells sorted from blood, taken in a trial of the OX40 agonist ivuxolimab. The receptors were sampled from an adult with an advanced solid tumor such as melanoma, head and neck, liver or kidney cancer. The CDR3 runs from the conserved cysteine through the conserved F or W. D genes are given only for firm matches. Only some rows state a clone size, as once, few, many or a class for expanded clones.

abundance,v_gene,j_gene,d_gene,CDR3aa,CDR3nt
NA,TRBV10-1,TRBJ2-2,TRBD1,CASSGTGDHTGELFF,TGCGCCAGCAGTGGGACAGGGGATCACACCGGGGAGCTGTTTTTT
NA,TRBV5-1,TRBJ1-1,TRBD1,CASSLEWTGRAEAFF,TGCGCCAGCAGCTTGGAATGGACAGGGCGAGCTGAAGCTTTCTTT
NA,TRBV7-4,TRBJ1-2,NA,CASSRGTVHYGYTF,TGTGCCAGCAGTCGGGGGACGGTACACTATGGCTACACCTTC
NA,TRBV29-1,TRBJ2-2,NA,CSVDAGDGELFF,TGCAGCGTCGACGCAGGGGACGGGGAGCTGTTTTTT
NA,TRBV7-2,TRBJ1-1,NA,CASSLSPVRTEAFF,TGTGCCAGCAGCCTATCCCCTGTGAGGACTGAAGCTTTCTTT
NA,TRBV7-9,TRBJ2-3,NA,CASSPSYGATFDTQYF,TGTGCCAGCAGCCCAAGTTACGGGGCGACCTTCGATACGCAGTATTTT
NA,TRBV6-5,TRBJ1-1,NA,CASALLGGNTEAFF,TGTGCCAGCGCCCTCTTAGGAGGGAACACTGAAGCTTTCTTT
few,TRBV6-6,TRBJ2-3,TRBD1,CASSYSGQGADTQYF,TGTGCCAGCAGTTACTCGGGACAGGGGGCAGATACGCAGTATTTT
NA,TRBV5-1,TRBJ2-7,TRBD2,CASSPGGGSNYEQYF,TGCGCCAGCAGCCCGGGCGGGGGGTCTAACTACGAGCAGTACTTC
once,TRBV30,TRBJ1-6,NA,CAWNQGSNSPLHF,TGTGCCTGGAATCAGGGGAGTAATTCACCCCTCCACTTT
once,TRBV18,TRBJ2-7,NA,CASSPDFVSYEQYF,TGTGCCAGCTCACCAGATTTCGTTTCCTACGAGCAGTACTTC
NA,TRBV7-3,TRBJ1-1,TRBD1,CASSRQGNTEAFF,TGTGCCAGCAGTCGACAGGGGAACACTGAAGCTTTCTTT
NA,TRBV9,TRBJ2-1,TRBD2,CASSVATGGEQFF,TGTGCCAGCAGCGTAGCTACGGGAGGGGAGCAGTTCTTC
NA,TRBV5-1,TRBJ2-5,TRBD2,CASSLMPSGGAKTQYF,TGCGCCAGCAGCTTGATGCCTAGCGGGGGGGCTAAGACCCAGTACTTC
NA,TRBV6-1,TRBJ2-7,TRBD2,CASSFGLDGEQYF,TGTGCCAGCAGTTTTGGACTAGATGGCGAGCAGTACTTC
NA,TRBV7-2,TRBJ2-2,NA,CASSLGSNTGELFF,TGTGCCAGCAGCTTAGGCTCGAACACCGGGGAGCTGTTTTTT
NA,TRBV5-6,TRBJ1-1,NA,CASSLVGFEAFF,TGTGCCAGCAGCTTGGTCGGGTTTGAAGCTTTCTTT
NA,TRBV11-2,TRBJ1-2,NA,CASSEAMDSYTF,TGTGCCAGCAGCGAGGCGATGGATAGCTACACCTTC
NA,TRBV5-1,TRBJ1-1,TRBD1,CASSHSARQGLNTEAFF,TGCGCCAGCAGCCATTCAGCCCGACAGGGTCTGAACACTGAAGCTTTCTTT
once,TRBV11-3,TRBJ2-2,NA,CASSSSPWGTPNTGELFF,TGTGCCAGCAGCTCATCTCCTTGGGGGACTCCAAACACCGGGGAGCTGTTTTTT
NA,TRBV12-5,TRBJ2-7,NA,CASGLVPGEREQYF,TGTGCTAGTGGTTTGGTGCCAGGGGAGCGCGAGCAGTACTTC
NA,TRBV2,TRBJ2-7,NA,CASSVTDYEQYF,TGTGCCAGCAGTGTGACAGACTACGAGCAGTACTTC
NA,TRBV6-5,TRBJ2-7,TRBD2,CASSYGERGYYEQYF,TGTGCCAGCAGTTACGGGGAGCGGGGGTACTACGAGCAGTACTTC
NA,TRBV5-4,TRBJ2-1,TRBD1,CASSPRDRASEQFF,TGTGCCAGCAGCCCTCGGGACAGGGCAAGTGAGCAGTTCTTC
NA,TRBV2,TRBJ2-2,TRBD1,CASGTDRYAGELFF,TGTGCCAGCGGAACGGACAGGTACGCCGGGGAGCTGTTTTTT
NA,TRBV19,TRBJ2-2,TRBD2,CASSIRGLAGASNTGELFF,TGTGCCAGTAGTATTAGAGGACTAGCGGGGGCGTCGAACACCGGGGAGCTGTTTTTT
NA,TRBV4-2,TRBJ1-6,TRBD1,CASSQDLGTGGIPLHF,TGTGCCAGCAGCCAAGATCTCGGGACAGGGGGCATACCCCTCCACTTT
NA,TRBV7-3,TRBJ2-7,NA,CASSLMGLGAYEQYF,TGTGCCAGCAGCTTAATGGGTTTGGGCGCTTACGAGCAGTACTTC
once,TRBV11-3,TRBJ1-6,NA,CASSLGDSPLHF,TGTGCCAGCAGCTTAGGGGATTCACCCCTCCACTTT
NA,TRBV4-1,TRBJ2-1,TRBD2,CASSHSGGFIEQFF,TGCGCCAGCAGCCATAGCGGGGGGTTCATTGAGCAGTTCTTC
NA,TRBV27,TRBJ1-5,TRBD1,CASSSQGGQGRQPQHF,TGCGCCAGCAGTTCCCAGGGGGGGCAGGGTCGTCAGCCCCAGCATTTT
NA,TRBV2,TRBJ1-6,NA,CASSEMESSPLHF,TGTGCCAGCAGTGAAATGGAGAGTTCACCCCTCCACTTT
NA,TRBV19,TRBJ1-5,NA,CASSIGPIANQPQHF,TGTGCCAGTAGTATAGGGCCAATTGCCAATCAGCCCCAGCATTTT
few,TRBV4-2,TRBJ1-1,NA,CASSNARNTEAFF,TGTGCCAGCAGCAACGCCAGGAACACTGAAGCTTTCTTT
NA,TRBV27,TRBJ1-5,NA,CASSPPGGQPQHF,TGTGCCAGCAGTCCCCCCGGTGGTCAGCCCCAGCATTTT
NA,TRBV6-5,TRBJ2-5,NA,CASSRGLGQETQYF,TGTGCCAGCAGTCGCGGACTGGGACAAGAGACCCAGTACTTC
NA,TRBV7-9,TRBJ2-1,NA,CASSLPLGLPEADEQFF,TGTGCCAGCAGCTTACCGTTGGGACTCCCTGAGGCAGATGAGCAGTTCTTC